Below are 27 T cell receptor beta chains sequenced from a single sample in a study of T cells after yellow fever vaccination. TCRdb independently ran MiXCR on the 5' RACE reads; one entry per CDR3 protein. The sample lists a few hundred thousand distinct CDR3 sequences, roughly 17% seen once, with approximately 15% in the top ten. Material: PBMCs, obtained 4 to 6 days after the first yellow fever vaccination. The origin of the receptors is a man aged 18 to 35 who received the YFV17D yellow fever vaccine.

CDR3 in amino acids: CASRGTWGAQYF. The CDR3 DNA reads TGTGCCAGCAGGGGCACATGGGGTGCCCAGTACTTC. The chain joins TRBV6-2 or TRBV6-3 to TRBJ2-5; D gene unclear. This CDR3 contains 12 residues. CDR1 and CDR2 from the germline V gene are MNHEY and SVGEGT. Trimming stripped 6 bases from V and 9 bases from J, with 14 bases between.

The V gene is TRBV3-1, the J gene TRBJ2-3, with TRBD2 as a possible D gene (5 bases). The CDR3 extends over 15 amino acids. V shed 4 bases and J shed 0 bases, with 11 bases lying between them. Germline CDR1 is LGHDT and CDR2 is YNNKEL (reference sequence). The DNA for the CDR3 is TGTGCCAGCAGCCCTCTCGGGGTTAGCACAGATACGCAGTATTTT. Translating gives CASSPLGVSTDTQYF.

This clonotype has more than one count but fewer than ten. The CDR3 region has the DNA TGCGCCAGCAGCCTTGGACGACTCACTCTAAACTATGGCTACACCTTC. Protein sequence: CASSLGRLTLNYGYTF. This chain uses TRBV4-1 with TRBJ1-2; D call uncertain. Deletions cut 4 bases from V and 2 bases from J, with 17 bases between. Germline CDR1 MGHRA, CDR2 YSYEKL. CDR3 size: 16 residues.

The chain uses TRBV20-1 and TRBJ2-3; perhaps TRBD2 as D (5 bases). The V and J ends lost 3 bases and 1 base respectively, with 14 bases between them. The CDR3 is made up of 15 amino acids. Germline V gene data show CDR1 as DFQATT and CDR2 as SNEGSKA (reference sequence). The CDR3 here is CSASSRSARTDTQYF. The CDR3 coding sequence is TGCAGTGCTAGCTCCCGTAGCGCACGCACAGATACGCAGTATTTT.

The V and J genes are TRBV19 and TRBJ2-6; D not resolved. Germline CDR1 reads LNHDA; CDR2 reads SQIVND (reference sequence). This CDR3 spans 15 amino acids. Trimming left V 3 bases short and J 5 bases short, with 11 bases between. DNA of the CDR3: TGTGCCAGTAGTATTGTGGGGTCCTGGGCCAACGTCCTGACTTTC. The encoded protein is CASSIVGSWANVLTF.

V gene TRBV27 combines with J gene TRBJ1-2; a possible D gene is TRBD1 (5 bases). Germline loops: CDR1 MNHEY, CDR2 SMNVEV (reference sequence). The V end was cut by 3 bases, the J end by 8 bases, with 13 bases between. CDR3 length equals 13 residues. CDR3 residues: CASSFGRDLGYTF. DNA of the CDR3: TGTGCCAGCAGTTTCGGCAGGGATCTAGGCTACACCTTC.

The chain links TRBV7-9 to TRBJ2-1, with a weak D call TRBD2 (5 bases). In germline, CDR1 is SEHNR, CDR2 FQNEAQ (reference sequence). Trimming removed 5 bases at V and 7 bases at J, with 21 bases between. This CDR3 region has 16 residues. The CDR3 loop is CASSPRGLAVLNEQFF. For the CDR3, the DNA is TGTGCCAGCAGCCCGCGTGGGCTAGCAGTCCTAAATGAGCAGTTCTTC.

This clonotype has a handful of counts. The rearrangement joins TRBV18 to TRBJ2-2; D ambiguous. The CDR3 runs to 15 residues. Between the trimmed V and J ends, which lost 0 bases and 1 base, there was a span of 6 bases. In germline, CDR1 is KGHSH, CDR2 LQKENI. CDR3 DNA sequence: TGTGCCAGCTCACCACCGGCCAAGAACACCGGGGAGCTGTTTTTT. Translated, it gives CASSPPAKNTGELFF.

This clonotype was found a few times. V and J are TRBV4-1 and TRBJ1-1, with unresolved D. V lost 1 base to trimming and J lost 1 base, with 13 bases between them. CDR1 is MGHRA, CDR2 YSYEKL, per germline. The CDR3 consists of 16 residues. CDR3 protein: CASSQVRLGANTEAFF. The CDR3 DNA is TGCGCCAGCAGCCAAGTCCGGTTAGGAGCGAACACTGAAGCTTTCTTT.

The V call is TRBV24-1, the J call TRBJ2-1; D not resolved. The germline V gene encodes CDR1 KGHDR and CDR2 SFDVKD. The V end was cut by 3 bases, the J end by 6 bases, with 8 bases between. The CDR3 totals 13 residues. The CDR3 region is CATSDLVSNEQFF. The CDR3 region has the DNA TGTGCCACCAGTGATCTTGTGAGCAATGAGCAGTTCTTC.

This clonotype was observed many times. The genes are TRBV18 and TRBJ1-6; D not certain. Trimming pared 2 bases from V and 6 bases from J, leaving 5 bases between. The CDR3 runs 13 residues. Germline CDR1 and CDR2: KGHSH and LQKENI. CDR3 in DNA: TGTGCCAGCTCACCAGGCTTTAATTCACCCCTCCACTTT. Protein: CASSPGFNSPLHF. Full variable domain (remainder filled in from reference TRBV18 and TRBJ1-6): NAGVMQNPRHLVRRRGQEARLRCSPMKGHSHVYWYRQLPEEGLKFMVYLQKENIIDESGMPKERFSAEFPKEGPSILRIQQVVRGDSAAYFCASSPGFNSPLHFGNGTRLTVT.

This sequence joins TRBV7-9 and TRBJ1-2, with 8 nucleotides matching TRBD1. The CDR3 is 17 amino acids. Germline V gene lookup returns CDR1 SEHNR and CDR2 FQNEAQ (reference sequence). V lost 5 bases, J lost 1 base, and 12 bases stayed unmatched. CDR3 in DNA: TGTGCCAGCAGCCCTGGGACAGGAGAAGGGTATAACTATGGCTACACCTTC. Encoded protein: CASSPGTGEGYNYGYTF.

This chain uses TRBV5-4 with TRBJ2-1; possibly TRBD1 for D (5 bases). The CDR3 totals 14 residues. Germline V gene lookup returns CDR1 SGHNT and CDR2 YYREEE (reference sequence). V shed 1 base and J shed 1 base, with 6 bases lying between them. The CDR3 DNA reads TGTGCCAGCAGCTTGTGGACATCCTACAATGAGCAGTTCTTC. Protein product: CASSLWTSYNEQFF. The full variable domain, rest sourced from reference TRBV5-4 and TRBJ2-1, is ETGVTQSPTHLIKTRGQQVTLRCSSQSGHNTVSWYQQALGQGPQFIFQYYREEENGRGNFPPRFSGLQFPNYSSELNVNALELDDSALYLCASSLWTSYNEQFFGPGTRLTVL.

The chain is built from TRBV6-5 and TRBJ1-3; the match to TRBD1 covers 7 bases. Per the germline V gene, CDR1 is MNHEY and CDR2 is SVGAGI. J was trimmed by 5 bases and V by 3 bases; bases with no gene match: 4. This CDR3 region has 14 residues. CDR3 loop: CASSYDRARNTIYF. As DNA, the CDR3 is TGTGCCAGCAGTTATGACAGGGCTAGAAACACCATATATTTT.

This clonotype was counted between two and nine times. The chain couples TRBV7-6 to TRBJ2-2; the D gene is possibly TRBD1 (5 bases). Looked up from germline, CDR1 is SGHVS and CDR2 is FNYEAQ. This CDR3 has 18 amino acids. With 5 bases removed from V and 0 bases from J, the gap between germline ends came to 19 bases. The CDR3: CASSLRQPYTSNTGELFF. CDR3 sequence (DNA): TGTGCCAGCAGCCTCCGACAGCCCTATACTTCGAACACCGGGGAGCTGTTTTTT.

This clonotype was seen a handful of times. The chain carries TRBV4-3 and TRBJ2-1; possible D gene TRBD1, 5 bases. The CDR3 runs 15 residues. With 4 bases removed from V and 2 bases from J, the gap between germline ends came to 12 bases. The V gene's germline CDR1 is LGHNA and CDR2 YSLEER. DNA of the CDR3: TGCGCCAGCAGCCCCCGGGCAGGGCCCTACAATGAGCAGTTCTTC. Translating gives CASSPRAGPYNEQFF.

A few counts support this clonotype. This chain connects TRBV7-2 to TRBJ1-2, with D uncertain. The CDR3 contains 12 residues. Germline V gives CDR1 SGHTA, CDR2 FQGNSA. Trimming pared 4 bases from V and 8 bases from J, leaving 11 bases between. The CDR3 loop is CASSSPGRGYTF. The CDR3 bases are TGTGCCAGCAGCTCCCCGGGGAGGGGCTACACCTTC.

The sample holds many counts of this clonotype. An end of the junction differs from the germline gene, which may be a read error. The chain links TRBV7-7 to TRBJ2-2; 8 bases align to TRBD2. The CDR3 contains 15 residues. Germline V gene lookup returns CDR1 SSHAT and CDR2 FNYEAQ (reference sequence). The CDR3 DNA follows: TGTGCTAGCAGCCCAGCGGGGGTGAACACCGGGGAGCTGTTTTTT. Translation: CASSPAGVNTGELFF.

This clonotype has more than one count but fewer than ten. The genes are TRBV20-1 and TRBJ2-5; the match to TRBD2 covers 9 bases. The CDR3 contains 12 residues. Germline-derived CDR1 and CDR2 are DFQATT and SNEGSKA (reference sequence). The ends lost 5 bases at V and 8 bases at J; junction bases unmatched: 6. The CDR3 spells CSAASGGSTQYF. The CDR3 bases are TGCAGTGCTGCGAGCGGGGGGAGTACCCAGTACTTC.

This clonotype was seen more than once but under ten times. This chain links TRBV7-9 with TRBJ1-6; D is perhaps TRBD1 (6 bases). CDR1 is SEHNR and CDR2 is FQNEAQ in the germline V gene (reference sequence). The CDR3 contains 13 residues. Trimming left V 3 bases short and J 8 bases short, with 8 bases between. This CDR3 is CASSFYRDSPLHF. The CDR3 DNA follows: TGTGCCAGCAGCTTCTACAGGGATTCACCCCTCCACTTT.

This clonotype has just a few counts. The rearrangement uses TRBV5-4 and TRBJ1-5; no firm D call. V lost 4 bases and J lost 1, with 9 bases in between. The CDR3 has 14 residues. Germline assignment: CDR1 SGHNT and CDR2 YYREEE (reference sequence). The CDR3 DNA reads TGTGCCAGCAGCGTGGACCCCAGCAATCAGCCCCAGCATTTT. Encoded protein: CASSVDPSNQPQHF.

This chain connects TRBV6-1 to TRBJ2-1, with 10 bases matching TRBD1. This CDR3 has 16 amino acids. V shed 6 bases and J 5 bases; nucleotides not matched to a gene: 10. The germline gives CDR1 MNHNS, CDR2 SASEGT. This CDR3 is CASSGAGTGENNEQFF. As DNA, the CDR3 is TGTGCCAGCAGCGGAGCCGGGACAGGGGAAAACAATGAGCAGTTCTTC.

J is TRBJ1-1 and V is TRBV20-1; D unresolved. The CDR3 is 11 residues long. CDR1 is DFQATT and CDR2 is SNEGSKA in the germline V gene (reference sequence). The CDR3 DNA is TGCACGACTGGGAGGGACACTGAAGCTTTCTTT. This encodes CTTGRDTEAFF.

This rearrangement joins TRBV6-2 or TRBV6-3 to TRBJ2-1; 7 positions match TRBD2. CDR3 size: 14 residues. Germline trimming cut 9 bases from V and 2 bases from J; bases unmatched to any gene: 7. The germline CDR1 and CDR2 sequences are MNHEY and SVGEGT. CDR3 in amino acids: CASAAGDPYNEQFF. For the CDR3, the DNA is TGTGCCAGTGCGGCGGGGGACCCCTACAATGAGCAGTTCTTC.

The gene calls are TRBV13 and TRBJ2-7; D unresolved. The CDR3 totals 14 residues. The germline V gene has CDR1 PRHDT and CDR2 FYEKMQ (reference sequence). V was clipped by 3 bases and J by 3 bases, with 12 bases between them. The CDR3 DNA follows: TGTGCCAGCAGCTTTTCCCCGCGGAGCTACGAGCAGTACTTC. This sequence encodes CASSFSPRSYEQYF.

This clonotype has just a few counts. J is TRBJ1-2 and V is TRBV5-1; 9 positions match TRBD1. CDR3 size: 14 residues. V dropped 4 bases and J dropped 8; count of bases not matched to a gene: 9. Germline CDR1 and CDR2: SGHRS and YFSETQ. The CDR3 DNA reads TGCGCCAGCAGCAAAGAGACAGGGGGACGGGGCTACACCTTC. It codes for CASSKETGGRGYTF.

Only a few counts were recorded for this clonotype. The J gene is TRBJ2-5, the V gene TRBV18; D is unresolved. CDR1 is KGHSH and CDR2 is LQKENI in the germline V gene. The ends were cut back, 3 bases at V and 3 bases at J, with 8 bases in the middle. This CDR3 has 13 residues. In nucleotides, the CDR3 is TGTGCCAGCTCACCGGACCTGAAAGAGACCCAGTACTTC. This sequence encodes CASSPDLKETQYF.